Listed here is a single TCR beta chain. Sequencing used immunoSEQ multiplex PCR; TCRdb keeps in-frame clones, though not all of them. The data contain 250,000 to 350,000 clones, 70% to 90% of them singletons. The entry originates in a study of blood T cell repertoires in COVID-19. Trimming took off 7 bases at V and 5 bases at J, with 8 bases between the two ends. Germline values: CDR1 MDHEN, CDR2 SYDVKM. The CDR3 runs 11 residues. This clonotype was obtained from a human donor with COVID-19, enrolled during active disease. The donor label of this sample is uncertain. Sequenced material: peripheral blood. The chain combines TRBV28 with TRBJ2-5, with D unresolved. The CDR3 DNA reads TGTGCCAGCACCCAACAGGAGACCCAGTACTTC. Translated, it gives CASTQQETQYF.